This record covers a single T cell receptor beta chain. This same CDR3 is encoded by further DNA sequences in the sample. Profiling relied on immunoSEQ multiplex PCR, and the TCRdb table lists in-frame clones only, not all of them. This sample has about 130,000 clones, with about 91% found just once. J was trimmed by 5 bases and V by 2 bases; bases with no gene match: 3. The CDR3 has 14 amino acids. Looked up from germline, CDR1 is SGHRS and CDR2 is YFSETQ. These data originate in a study of cytomegalovirus exposure and HLA in healthy donors. This receptor was taken from a woman younger than 30 in good health and CMV-seronegative. This chain uses TRBV5-1 with TRBJ1-5; 8 bases match TRBD1. The specimen was PBMCs. The CDR3 nucleotides read TGCGCCAGCAGCTTTACAGGGGGTGATCAGCCCCAGCATTTT. Residues: CASSFTGGDQPQHF.